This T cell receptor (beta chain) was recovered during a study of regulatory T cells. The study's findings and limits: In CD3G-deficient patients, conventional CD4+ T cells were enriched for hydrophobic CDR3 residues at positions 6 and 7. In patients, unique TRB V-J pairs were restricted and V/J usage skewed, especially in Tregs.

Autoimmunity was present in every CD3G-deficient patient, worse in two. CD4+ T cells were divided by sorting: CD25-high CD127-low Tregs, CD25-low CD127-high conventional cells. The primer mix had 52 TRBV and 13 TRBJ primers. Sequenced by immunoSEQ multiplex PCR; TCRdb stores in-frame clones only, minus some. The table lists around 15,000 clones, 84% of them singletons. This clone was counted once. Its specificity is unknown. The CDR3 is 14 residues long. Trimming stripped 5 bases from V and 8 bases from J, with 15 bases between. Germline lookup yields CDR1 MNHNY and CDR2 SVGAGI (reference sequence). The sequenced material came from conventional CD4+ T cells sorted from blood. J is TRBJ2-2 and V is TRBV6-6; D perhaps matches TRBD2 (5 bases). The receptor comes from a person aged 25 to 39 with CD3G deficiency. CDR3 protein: CASSLVPAGGELFF. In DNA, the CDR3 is TGTGCCAGCAGTCTTGTCCCGGCGGGTGGGGAGCTGTTTTTT.